This TCR beta chain was recovered during a study of regulatory T cells in long-lasting Graves disease. Whole-study findings and limits: Favored gene segments in persistent disease were TRBV28, TRBJ1-2 and TRBJ2-5. Study was limited to peripheral blood, excluding thyroid tissue.

The V gene's germline CDR1 is SGHRS and CDR2 YFSETQ. The CDR3 totals 15 residues. V was clipped by 4 bases and J by 5 bases, with 15 bases between them. This sample's time point: newly diagnosed GD, antithyroid drugs for less than 3 months. The TCR library was prepared using RNA isolated from PBMCs. With regard to this clonotype: Its target is unknown.

Building of the TCR beta libraries involved iRepertoire HTBI primers and Arm-PCR of CDR3 regions. Original processing methods: Identified segments across samples numbered just over 60 TRBV and 14 to 15 TRBJ. One entry per CDR3 protein, called by TCRdb with MiXCR from the multiplex PCR reads. What appears here as the V and J calls and clone size reflects TCRdb's work, not the paper's. In the table there are hundreds of thousands of distinct CDR3 sequences, about 15% of which are singletons. This same sample was also part of a study on T cells in Graves' hyperthyroidism and ophthalmopathy. Per that study: Blood also held most thyroid clonotypes expanded beyond 0.001.

The chain recombines TRBV5-1 with TRBJ1-4; the D gene is possibly TRBD1 (6 bases). Source: peripheral blood mononuclear cells (PBMCs), taken at new diagnosis, from a patient treated with antithyroid drugs. The clonotype originates from a woman aged 25-40 years with Graves disease. The chain's CDR3 is CASSQPGTSNEKLFF. CDR3 bases: TGCGCCAGCAGCCAACCCGGGACATCGAATGAAAAACTGTTTTTT.